The present T cell receptor beta chain was sequenced within a study of graft-versus-host responses after intestinal transplantation (dated by TCRdb to about 2021). Background for the entire study: The transplants that recipients got were multivisceral, liver-intestinal, or isolated intestinal. Every recipient was given anti-thymocyte globulin induction, then maintenance tacrolimus and steroids for roughly three years. Graft-versus-host and host-versus-graft alloreactive T cell clones were tracked in the graft, circulation and bone marrow after intestinal transplantation using bulk TCR-beta CDR3 sequencing. Alloreactive clones were identified by sequencing pre-transplant mixed lymphocyte reaction products and comparing them with unstimulated pre-transplant donor and recipient T cells. Of the 20 to 30 intestinal transplant recipients enrolled in the cohort, one of whom was a retransplant, a few patients without pretransplant specimens were excluded. A peak of at least 4% donor T cells among recipient peripheral blood mononuclear cells was the definition used for donor T cell macrochimerism. Rather than going through the commercial service, samples from three later patients were sequenced in-house on an Illumina MiSeq and processed with MiXCR.

A few counts support this clone. Its antigen has not been determined. No base quality values were provided; no much bigger clone lies one nucleotide off. What the study reported, not specific to this receptor: Early after transplant, declines in HvG clones were associated with peak levels of circulating GvH clones. High GvH to HvG T cell clonal ratios were observed in the allografts of patients with donor T cell macrochimerism. The conclusions were limited by the relatively low number and heterogeneity of the intestinal transplant patients. GvH clones were found in recipient bone marrow, and some of the GvH clones appeared earlier in ileal mucosa or blood, which is consistent with an intestinal mucosal origin.

To isolate intraepithelial and lamina propria lymphocytes from graft specimens, dithiothreitol, EDTA incubations and collagenase D digestion were used. Bulk TCR-beta sequencing was performed on serial intestinal graft biopsy specimens collected as late as 600 days after transplant. The CDR3 spans 16 residues, from the cysteine through the phenylalanine. Only CDR3 DNA is held: 48 bases, read in frame from base 1. V and J are trimmed by 4 bases and 0 bases, and the gene matches miss 8 bases of the junction. Via the germline V gene, CDR1 is SGHRS and CDR2 YFSETQ. The library was produced with the immunoSEQ multiplex PCR assay. Adaptive Biotechnologies carried out high-throughput TCR-beta CDR3 sequencing of genomic DNA for most patients. The study's own analysis went as follows. TCR sequencing data were retrieved from Adaptive's ImmunoSEQ software for some 17 patients, whereas a few other patients were processed with MiXCR and VDJtools. CDR3 nucleotide sequences shared between donor and recipient were removed because their origin could not be assigned. Alloreactive clones required at least 2-fold expansion over unstimulated cells and minimum CFSE-low frequency of 0.002% (template counts) or 0.001% (read counts). Mappable clones were those detected in sequenced pre-transplant spleen, lymph node, or MLR CFSE-low populations of the donor or recipient. The cumulative frequency of alloreactive clones was calculated as a percentage of all sequences, weighted by copy number. Sourced from immuneACCESS, this table was stored by TCRdb with only in-frame sequences that have V and J called. A share of the clones is absent; for the studies checked, an unresolved V gene accounts for under half, and the remainder has no known explanation. Clone size and V and J calls were adopted from that table, with D and trimming inferred from the DNA. Present in this sample are 7,500 to 8,500 clones, around two thirds of which were seen just once. The ten largest clones take up more than 30% of the sample.

Sequences were derived from ileum tissue, sampled around 490 days after intestinal transplant. The receptor's source is a human patient who received an intestinal transplant, so some T cells may come from the graft donor. The V and J segments used are TRBV5-1 and TRBJ2-7, and 9 junctional nucleotides match TRBD1. The bases are TGCGCCAGCAGCGCCCCGGGACAGGGAAGCTCCTACGAGCAGTACTTC. The encoded protein is CASSAPGQGSSYEQYF.